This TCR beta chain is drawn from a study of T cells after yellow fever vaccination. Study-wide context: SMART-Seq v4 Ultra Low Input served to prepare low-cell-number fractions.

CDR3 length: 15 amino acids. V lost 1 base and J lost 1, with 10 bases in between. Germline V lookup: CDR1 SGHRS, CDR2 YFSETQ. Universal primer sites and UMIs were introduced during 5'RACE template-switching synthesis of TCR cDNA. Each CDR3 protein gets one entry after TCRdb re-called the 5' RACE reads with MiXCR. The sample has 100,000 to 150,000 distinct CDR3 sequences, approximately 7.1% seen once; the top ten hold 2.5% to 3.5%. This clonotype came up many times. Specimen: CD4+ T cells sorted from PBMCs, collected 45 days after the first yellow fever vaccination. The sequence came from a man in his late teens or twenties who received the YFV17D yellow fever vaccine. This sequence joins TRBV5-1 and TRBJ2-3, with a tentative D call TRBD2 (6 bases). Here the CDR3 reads CASSLSGGGTDTQYF. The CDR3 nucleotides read TGCGCCAGCAGCTTGTCCGGCGGGGGCACAGATACGCAGTATTTT.